The source of this T cell receptor (beta chain) is a study of cytomegalovirus exposure and HLA in healthy donors. Remarks on this clone: One end of the junction varies from germline; a read error may be responsible.

CDR3 length equals 16 residues. Per germline, CDR1 SSHAT and CDR2 FNYEAQ (reference sequence). Repertoires were generated with immunoSEQ multiplex PCR, while TCRdb's copy carries only in-frame clones and drops some. Of some 65,000 clones listed, over 85% are singletons. This TCR was sampled from a man aged 18-30 years in good health and CMV-seropositive. The sequenced sample was PBMCs. This rearrangement joins TRBV7-7 to TRBJ2-5; TRBD2 aligns across 9 bases. The CDR3 DNA reads as TGTGCTAGCAGCTTAGGAGTAGCGGGGGCCGAAGAGACCCAGTACTTC. It yields the protein CASSLGVAGAEETQYF.